This T cell receptor (beta chain) derives from a study of neurological immune-mediated disorders. At the level of the study: Secondary progressive cases numbered 3 among the roughly 34 multiple sclerosis patients, while the other 31 were relapsing-remitting. Study-wide findings and caveats: The most TCR clonal expansion was seen in HTLV-1-associated myelopathy, whereas the least was seen in multiple sclerosis, below the level in healthy controls. No sharing of CDR3 amino acid sequences was observed among expanded clones across subjects, suggesting private repertoires in all groups.

Ten or more counts support this clonotype. Its specificity is not known. PBMCs numbering 2 million and stored at -80 C yielded the unsorted libraries. TCRdb redid the calling of the 5' RACE reads with MiXCR, one entry per CDR3 protein. The table includes nearly 60,000 distinct CDR3 sequences, about 3.3% detected once. The germline V gene has CDR1 SGDLS and CDR2 YYNGEE. Trimming at V came to 6 bases and at J to 1 base, leaving 6 bases not matched to a gene. The CDR3 contains 15 residues. The source material was PBMCs. The chain has TRBV9 and TRBJ2-1; 8 bases are a match to TRBD1. This TCR derives from a woman aged 60-75 years with multiple sclerosis. CDR3 nucleotide sequence: TGTGCCAGCACCACGGACAGGGAATCCTACAATGAGCAGTTCTTC. It specifies CASTTDRESYNEQFF.